This TCR beta chain was found in a study of human T cells and chemical hapten exposure. Study overall: Patients having alopecia areata, totalis or universalis were mostly female.

Sample time point: patch test 1, 2 weeks after DPC sensitization. Treatment denoted: therapeutic diphenylcyclopropenone sensitization with weekly scalp DPC. Study results and caveats: Donor immune responses may differ from healthy people's, since all donors had alopecia. Following DPC sensitization, TCRs present above 1 in 1000 frequency showed no change.

Notes on this clonotype: The antigen is undetermined. A much larger clone differs from this one at a single base, so this may be a read error.

CDR3 size: 15 residues. From germline, CDR1 is MNHEY and CDR2 SMNVEV (reference sequence). Individual cDNA molecules (in the library) carried attached unique molecular identifiers. Via MiXCR, TCRdb re-called the RACE reads, giving one row per CDR3 protein. The table has about 380,000 distinct CDR3 sequences, about 4.8% seen once. This receptor was identified in a woman between 50 and 59 years old with alopecia areata. Some clones in this sample may be carry-over from other donors' samples. The starting material was whole blood, obtained in connection with sensitization to the hapten diphenylcyclopropenone (DPC). The gene calls are TRBV27 and TRBJ2-6; D is unresolved. CDR3 in amino acids: CTSSQYGSGANVLTF. The CDR3 nucleotides read TGTACCAGCAGTCAATACGGCTCTGGGGCCAACGTCCTGACTTTC.